Listed below are T cell receptor beta chains from one sample, sequenced in a study of identical twins. Using its own MiXCR run on the 5' RACE reads, TCRdb lists one record per CDR3 protein. This sample has under 900,000 distinct CDR3 sequences, with approximately 13% found just once. These data were also filed under a second study, of yellow fever vaccine responses in identical twins.

Sample: PBMCs. The receptor source for this set is a woman between 18 and 30 years old in good health. The CDR3 runs from the conserved cysteine through the conserved F or W. The D gene is left open where the match is weak. Size is stated for part of the rows, as once, few or many counts, or as a class when the clone is expanded.

TRBV12-3/TRBV12-4	many	TRBJ2-1	.	TGTGCCAGCAGTCTTGTTCTAGGGTATGAGTTCTTC	CASSLVLGYEFF
TRBV2	.	TRBJ2-5	TRBD2	TGTGCCAGCAGTGGAGGGCGGGGGGAGACCCAGTACTTC	CASSGGRGETQYF
TRBV13	many	TRBJ1-2	.	TGTGCCAGCAGCTTAGGGGATCCGGGCTACACCTTC	CASSLGDPGYTF
TRBV11-2	.	TRBJ1-1	TRBD1	TGTGCCAGCAGCCAGGACAGGGCGGACACTGAAGCTTTCTTT	CASSQDRADTEAFF
TRBV7-8	few	TRBJ1-1	.	TGTGCCAGCAGCTTACACAGGGAGGTGATGAACACTGAAGCTTTCTTT	CASSLHREVMNTEAFF
TRBV12-3/TRBV12-4	many	TRBJ1-2	TRBD1	TGTGCCAGCAGTTTCGTGACAGGGAAATTCGGCTATGGCTACACCTTC	CASSFVTGKFGYGYTF
TRBV5-1	.	TRBJ2-5	TRBD1	TGCGCCAGCAGCTTTCAAGGGGGCGCGGAGACCCAGTACTTC	CASSFQGGAETQYF
TRBV7-9	.	TRBJ2-7	TRBD1	TGTGCCAGCAGCTCTACGGGACAGGGACCCCACGAGCAGTACTTC	CASSSTGQGPHEQYF
TRBV10-3	few	TRBJ1-5	.	TGTGCCATCAGTGAGCTGGCGGGACAGCCCCAGCATTTT	CAISELAGQPQHF
TRBV7-9	many	TRBJ2-1	TRBD2	TGTGCCAGCAGCTTACAATCTAGCGGGGGCCCCCGCAATGAGCAGTTCTTC	CASSLQSSGGPRNEQFF
TRBV6-1	few	TRBJ1-1	.	TGTGCCAGCAGTGCCAGGGGCCTGAACACTGAAGCTTTCTTT	CASSARGLNTEAFF
TRBV7-9	few	TRBJ2-1	.	TGTGCCAGCAGCTACCGGGACAACTCCTACAATGAGCAGTTCTTC	CASSYRDNSYNEQFF
TRBV20-1	.	TRBJ2-1	TRBD2	TGCAGTGCTAGAGCCGGGGGGGGGGCTCCAGTTGAGCAGTTCTTC	CSARAGGGAPVEQFF
TRBV20-1	few	TRBJ2-2	.	TGCAGTGCCCCTTTTAAGGGTGGCGGGGAGCTGTTTTTT	CSAPFKGGGELFF
TRBV15	many	TRBJ2-1	TRBD1	TGTGCCACCAGCAGAGGGACAGGGGTGTCCTACAATGAGCAGTTCTTC	CATSRGTGVSYNEQFF
TRBV12-3/TRBV12-4	many	TRBJ1-1	.	TGTGCCAGCACGGTTGGGGGGGCTCGTACTGAAGCTTTCTTT	CASTVGGARTEAFF
TRBV7-9	many	TRBJ1-2	.	TGTGCCAGCAGCGTGTCATTCTATGGCTACACCTTC	CASSVSFYGYTF
TRBV20-1	.	TRBJ1-2	.	TGCAGTGCTAGAGATGACAGTACTAACTATGGCTACACCTTC	CSARDDSTNYGYTF
TRBV5-1	.	TRBJ2-1	.	TGCGCCAGCAGCTTGGCCAAACTAGAGCGGTACAATGAGCAGTTCTTC	CASSLAKLERYNEQFF
TRBV29-1	.	TRBJ1-1	.	TGCAGCGTTGAAGACGTAGGAATCTTTAACACTGAAGCTTTCTTT	CSVEDVGIFNTEAFF
TRBV20-1	many	TRBJ2-1	TRBD2	TGCAGTGCTGCGCCACTAGCGGGAGTTTTGAATGAGCAGTTCTTC	CSAAPLAGVLNEQFF
TRBV7-3	few	TRBJ2-1	TRBD2	TGTGCCAGCAGCTCCAGGCGGGAGGGCCATGATGAGCAGTTCTTC	CASSSRREGHDEQFF
TRBV10-3	.	TRBJ2-2	.	TGTGCCTTCGAGGAGGGGGTCACCGGGGAGCTGTTTTTT	CAFEEGVTGELFF
TRBV12-3/TRBV12-4	few	TRBJ1-4	.	TGTGCCAGCACGGACGAGACAGCGATGGGGAAACTGTTTTTT	CASTDETAMGKLFF
TRBV25-1	.	TRBJ2-5	TRBD1	TGTGCCAGCAGTGGTGCACCGGGACAGAAAAAACAAGAGACCCAGTACTTC	CASSGAPGQKKQETQYF
TRBV12-3/TRBV12-4	.	TRBJ2-1	.	TGTGCCAGCAGTCTTCTAGTCGGCGAGCAGTTCTTC	CASSLLVGEQFF
TRBV10-1	few	TRBJ2-3	TRBD1	TGCGCCAGCAGTGATACAGGGGGCAGAGATACGCAGTATTTT	CASSDTGGRDTQYF
TRBV2	.	TRBJ2-1	TRBD1	TGTGCCAGCTGTTTCTCCGGGACAGGGGGGTTTTCCTACAATGAGCAGTTCTTC	CASCFSGTGGFSYNEQFF
TRBV2	.	TRBJ2-1	TRBD2	TGTGCCAGCAGTGAAGTACTAGCGGTTAGGAGCTCCTACAATGAGCAGTTCTTC	CASSEVLAVRSSYNEQFF
TRBV20-1	.	TRBJ2-1	TRBD2	TGCAGTGCTAAAACCGGGACTAGCGGGGCTGAGCAGTTCTTC	CSAKTGTSGAEQFF
TRBV18	few	TRBJ2-3	.	TGTGCCAGCTCGCCAGGACAGTCACGGTCAGATACGCAGTATTTT	CASSPGQSRSDTQYF
TRBV6-5	.	TRBJ2-2	.	TGTGCCAGCAGTTACAAGGGGAACGCCGGGGAGCTGTTTTTT	CASSYKGNAGELFF
TRBV6-1	few	TRBJ2-2	.	TGTGCCAGCAGTGAAGCGCGTCTGGCAGGGTGGACCGGGGAGCTGTTTTTT	CASSEARLAGWTGELFF
TRBV12-5	.	TRBJ2-1	.	TGTGCTAGTGTAGTAAGGAGGGGCCTTTCCTACAATGAGCAGTTCTTC	CASVVRRGLSYNEQFF
TRBV9	.	TRBJ2-3	.	TGTGCCAGCAGTGGCGGGGTGGTAGGCACAGATACGCAGTATTTT	CASSGGVVGTDTQYF
TRBV20-1	few	TRBJ1-1	.	TGCAGTGCTAGAGACCCCGGCAGGGATTGGACTGAAGCTTTCTTT	CSARDPGRDWTEAFF
TRBV5-1	few	TRBJ1-4	TRBD1	TGCGCCAGCAGCCTCCAGTCACAGGGGGTAAAAGAAAAACTGTTTTTT	CASSLQSQGVKEKLFF
TRBV2	few	TRBJ1-1	.	TGTGCCAGCAGGAATCAGGGATACACTGAAGCTTTCTTT	CASRNQGYTEAFF
TRBV7-9	many	TRBJ2-1	TRBD2	TGTGCCAGCAGCTTATTGGGGGGGTCCTACAATGAGCAGTTCTTC	CASSLLGGSYNEQFF
TRBV25-1	few	TRBJ2-3	.	TGTGCCAGCAGTGACTTCTCTGGCACAGATACGCAGTATTTT	CASSDFSGTDTQYF
TRBV7-8	few	TRBJ1-5	TRBD1	TGTGCCAGCAGCACGATCAAACGGACAGGGGTTGAGCAGCCCCAGCATTTT	CASSTIKRTGVEQPQHF
TRBV5-1	few	TRBJ1-1	.	TGCGCCAGCAGCCGGGGACGGTTGAACACTGAAGCTTTCTTT	CASSRGRLNTEAFF